The 4 T cell receptor beta chains in this list originate from one sample, sequenced in a study of shared clonotypes between healthy human individuals. The method was immunoSEQ multiplex PCR; TCRdb's version includes in-frame clones alone and lacks a portion of them. The table shows 75,000 to 100,000 clones, with roughly half occurring only once. The sequenced sample was PBMCs. Receptors originate from a woman in her thirties or forties in good health. Some clones in this sample may be carry-over from other donors' samples.

The DNA for the CDR3 is TGTGCCAGCAGTGTGATAGCGGGAGGAGTAAACATTCAGTACTTC. Residues: CASSVIAGGVNIQYF. This chain links TRBV6-4 with TRBJ2-4; 10 nucleotides align to TRBD2. Germline CDR1 reads MRHNA; CDR2 reads SNTAGT. The CDR3 runs to 15 residues. V was clipped by 4 bases and J by 6 bases; unmatched bases: 6.

This clone was counted ten times or more. V usage is TRBV5-1 and J usage is TRBJ1-4; no firm D call. This CDR3 contains 15 residues. CDR1 is SGHRS, CDR2 YFSETQ, per germline. V lost 0 bases, J lost 3 bases, and 9 bases lay in between. The CDR3 reads CASSLGGMPNEKLFF. The CDR3 DNA reads TGCGCCAGCAGCTTGGGGGGAATGCCTAATGAAAAACTGTTTTTT. Full variable domain (rest looked up from reference TRBV5-1 and TRBJ1-4): KAGVTQTPRYLIKTRGQQVTLSCSPISGHRSVSWYQQTPGQGLQFLFEYFSETQRNKGNFPGRFSGRQFSNSRSEMNVSTLELGDSALYLCASSLGGMPNEKLFFGSGTQLSVL.

Worth noting for this clone: A read error likely explains this, since a far larger clone differs by one base. The sample has other DNA sequences that encode this CDR3 too. This chain uses TRBV30 with TRBJ2-5; D remains ambiguous. This CDR3 has 16 amino acids. Trimming took off 3 bases at V and 4 bases at J, with 21 bases between the two ends. CDR1 is GTSNPN, CDR2 SVGIG, per germline (reference sequence). The CDR3 loop is CAWSLARVKLGETQYF. CDR3 in DNA: TGTGCCTGGAGCCTCGCCCGGGTTAAGCTAGGAGAGACCCAGTACTTC. Using reference TRBV30 and TRBJ2-5 for the parts outside the CDR3, the full variable domain is SQTIHQWPATLVQPVGSPLSLECTVEGTSNPNLYWYRQAAGRGLQLLFYSVGIGQISSEVPQNLSASRPQDRQFILSSKKLLLSDSGFYLCAWSLARVKLGETQYFGPGTRLLVL.

The rearrangement links TRBV30 to TRBJ1-3; unclear D gene. This CDR3 has 13 amino acids. Germline V gene sequence: CDR1 GTSNPN, CDR2 SVGIG (reference sequence). Trimming took off 2 bases at V and 8 bases at J, with 13 bases between the two ends. The CDR3 sequence: CAWSLTVDYTIYF. CDR3 bases: TGTGCCTGGAGTCTGACTGTGGATTACACCATATATTTT.